The source of this TCR beta chain is a study of T cells after yellow fever vaccination. Template switching by 5'RACE produced TCR cDNA, adding a universal primer site and UMIs. TCRdb used MiXCR to reprocess the 5' RACE reads, holding one entry per CDR3 protein. Of 620,000 or so distinct CDR3 sequences detected, around an eighth appear once; the ten largest clones hold under 15%. The material sequenced was PBMCs, taken on the day of the yellow fever booster vaccination. The receptor was isolated from a man aged 25 to 40 who received the YFV17D yellow fever vaccine.

The CDR3 loop is CASSAGTGRPDTQYF. DNA of the CDR3: TGTGCCAGCAGCGCGGGGACAGGTCGCCCGGATACGCAGTATTTT. This sequence joins TRBV27 and TRBJ2-3, with TRBD1 identical over 8 bases. Germline V gives CDR1 MNHEY, CDR2 SMNVEV (reference sequence). The CDR3 contains 15 residues. Losses at the gene ends were 6 bases for V and 6 bases for J; bases not matched to a gene: 11.